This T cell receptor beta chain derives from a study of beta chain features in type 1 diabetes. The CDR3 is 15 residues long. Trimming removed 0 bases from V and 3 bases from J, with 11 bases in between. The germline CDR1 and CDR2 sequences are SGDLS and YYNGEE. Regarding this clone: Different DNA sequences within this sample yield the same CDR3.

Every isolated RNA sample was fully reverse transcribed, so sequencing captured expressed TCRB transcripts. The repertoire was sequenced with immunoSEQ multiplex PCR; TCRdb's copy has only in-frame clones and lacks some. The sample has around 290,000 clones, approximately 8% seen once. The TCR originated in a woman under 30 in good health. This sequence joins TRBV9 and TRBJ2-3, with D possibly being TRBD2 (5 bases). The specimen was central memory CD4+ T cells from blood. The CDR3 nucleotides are TGTGCCAGCAGCGTAGACGGGCCGGGAACAGATACGCAGTATTTT. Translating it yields CASSVDGPGTDTQYF. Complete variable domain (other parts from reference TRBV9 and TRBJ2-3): DSGVTQTPKHLITATGQRVTLRCSPRSGDLSVYWYQQSLDQGLQFLIQYYNGEERAKGNILERFSAQQFPDLHSELNLSSLELGDSALYFCASSVDGPGTDTQYFGPGTRLTVL.